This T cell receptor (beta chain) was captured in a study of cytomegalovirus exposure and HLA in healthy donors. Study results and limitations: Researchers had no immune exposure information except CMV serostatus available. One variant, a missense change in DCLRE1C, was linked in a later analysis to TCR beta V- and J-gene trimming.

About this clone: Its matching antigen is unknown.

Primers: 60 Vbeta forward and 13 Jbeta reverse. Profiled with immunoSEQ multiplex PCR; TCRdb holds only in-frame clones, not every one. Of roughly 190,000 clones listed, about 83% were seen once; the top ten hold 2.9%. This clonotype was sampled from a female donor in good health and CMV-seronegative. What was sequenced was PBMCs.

CDR3 loop: CASSELGTSGKKETQYF. The CDR3 nucleotides are TGTGCCAGCAGTGAACTTGGGACTAGCGGAAAAAAAGAGACCCAGTACTTC. The V and J genes are TRBV25-1 and TRBJ2-5, with TRBD2 matching over 11 bases. The CDR3 has 17 residues. Germline-derived CDR1 and CDR2 are MGHDK and SYGVNS. Trimming removed 2 bases from V and 3 bases from J; junction bases left unmatched: 8.